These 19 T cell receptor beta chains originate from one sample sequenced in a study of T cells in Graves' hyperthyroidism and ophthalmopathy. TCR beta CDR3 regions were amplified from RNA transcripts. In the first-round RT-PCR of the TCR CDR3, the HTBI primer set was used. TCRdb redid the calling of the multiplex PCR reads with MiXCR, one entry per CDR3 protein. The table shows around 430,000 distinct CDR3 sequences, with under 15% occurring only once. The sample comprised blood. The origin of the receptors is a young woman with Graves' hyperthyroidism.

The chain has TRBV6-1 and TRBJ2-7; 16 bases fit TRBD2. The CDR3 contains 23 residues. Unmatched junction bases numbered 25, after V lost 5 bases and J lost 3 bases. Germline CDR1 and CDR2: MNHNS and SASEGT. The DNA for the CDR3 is TGTGCCAGCAGTACCGGACTAGTGGGGACCGGGACTAGCGGGAGGGCCGTCCACTACGAGCAGTACTTC. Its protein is CASSTGLVGTGTSGRAVHYEQYF.

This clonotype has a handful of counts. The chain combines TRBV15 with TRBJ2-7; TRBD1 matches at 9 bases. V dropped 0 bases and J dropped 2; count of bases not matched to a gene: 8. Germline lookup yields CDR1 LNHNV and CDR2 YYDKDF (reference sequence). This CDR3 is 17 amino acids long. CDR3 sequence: CATSRDLSTGGAYEQYF. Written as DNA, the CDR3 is TGTGCCACCAGCAGAGATTTATCGACAGGGGGGGCCTACGAGCAGTACTTC.

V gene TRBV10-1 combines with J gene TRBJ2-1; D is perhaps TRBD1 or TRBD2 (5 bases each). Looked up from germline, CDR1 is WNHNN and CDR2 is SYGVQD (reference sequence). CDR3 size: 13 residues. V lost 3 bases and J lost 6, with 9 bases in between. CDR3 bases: TGCGCCAGCAGTGAAATGAGGGGCAATGAGCAGTTCTTC. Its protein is CASSEMRGNEQFF.

CDR3 region: CASINRGASYNSPLHF. The DNA for the CDR3 is TGTGCCAGCATAAACAGGGGAGCCTCCTATAATTCACCCCTCCACTTT. V and J are TRBV6-1 and TRBJ1-6, with 7 bases aligning to TRBD1. This CDR3 contains 16 residues. Germline CDR1 MNHNS, CDR2 SASEGT. J lost 0 bases, V lost 7 bases, and 6 bases had no gene match.

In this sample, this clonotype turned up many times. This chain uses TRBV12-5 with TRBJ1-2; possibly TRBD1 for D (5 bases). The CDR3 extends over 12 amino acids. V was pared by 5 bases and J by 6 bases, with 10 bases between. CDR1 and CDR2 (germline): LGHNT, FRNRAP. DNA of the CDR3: TGTGCTAGTGGTAGCAGGGTGGATGGCTACACCTTC. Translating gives CASGSRVDGYTF.

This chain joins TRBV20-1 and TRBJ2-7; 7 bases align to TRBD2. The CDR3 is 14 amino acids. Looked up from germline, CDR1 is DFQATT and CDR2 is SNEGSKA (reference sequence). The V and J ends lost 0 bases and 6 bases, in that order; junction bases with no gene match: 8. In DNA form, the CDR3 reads TGCAGTGCTAGAGAAGTTTTGCGGGAGCTCGAGCAGTACGTC. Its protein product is CSAREVLRELEQYV.

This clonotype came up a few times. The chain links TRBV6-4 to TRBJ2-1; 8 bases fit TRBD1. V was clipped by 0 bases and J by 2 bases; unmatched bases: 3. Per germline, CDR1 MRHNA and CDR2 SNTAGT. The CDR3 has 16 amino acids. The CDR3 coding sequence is TGTGCCAGCAGTGACTCGGGGGACAGGCCCTACAATGAGCAGTTCTTC. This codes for CASSDSGDRPYNEQFF.

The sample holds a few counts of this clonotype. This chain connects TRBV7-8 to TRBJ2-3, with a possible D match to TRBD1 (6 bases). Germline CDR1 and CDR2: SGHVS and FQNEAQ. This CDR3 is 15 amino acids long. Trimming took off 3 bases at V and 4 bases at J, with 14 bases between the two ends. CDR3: CASSFPQGLADTQYF. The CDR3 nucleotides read TGTGCCAGCAGCTTCCCCCAGGGGTTGGCAGATACGCAGTATTTT.

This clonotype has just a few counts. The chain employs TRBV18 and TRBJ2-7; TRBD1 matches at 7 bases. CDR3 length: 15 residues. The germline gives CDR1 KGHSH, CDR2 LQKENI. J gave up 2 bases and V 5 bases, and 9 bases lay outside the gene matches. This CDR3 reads CASSFDRVLPYEQYF. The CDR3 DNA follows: TGTGCCAGCTCATTCGACAGGGTACTTCCCTACGAGCAGTACTTC.

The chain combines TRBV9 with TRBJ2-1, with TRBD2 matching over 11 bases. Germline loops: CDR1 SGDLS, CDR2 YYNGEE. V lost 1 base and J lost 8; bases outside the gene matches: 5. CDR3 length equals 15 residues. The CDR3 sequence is CASSVSSGRADEQFF. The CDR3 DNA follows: TGTGCCAGCAGCGTAAGTAGCGGGAGGGCCGATGAGCAGTTCTTC.

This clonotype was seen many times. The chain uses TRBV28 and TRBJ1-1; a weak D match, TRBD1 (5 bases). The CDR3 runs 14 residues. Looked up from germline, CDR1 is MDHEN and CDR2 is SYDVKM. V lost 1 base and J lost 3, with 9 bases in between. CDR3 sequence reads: CASSLSRGYTEAFF. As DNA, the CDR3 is TGTGCCAGCAGTTTATCAAGGGGATACACTGAAGCTTTCTTT.

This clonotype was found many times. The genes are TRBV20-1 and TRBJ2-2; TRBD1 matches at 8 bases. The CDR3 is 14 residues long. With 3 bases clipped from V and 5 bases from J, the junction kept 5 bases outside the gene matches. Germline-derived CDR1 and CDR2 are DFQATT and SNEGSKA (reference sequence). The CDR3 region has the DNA TGCAGTGCTAGTCGACAGGGGTTGACCGGGGAGCTGTTTTTT. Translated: CSASRQGLTGELFF.

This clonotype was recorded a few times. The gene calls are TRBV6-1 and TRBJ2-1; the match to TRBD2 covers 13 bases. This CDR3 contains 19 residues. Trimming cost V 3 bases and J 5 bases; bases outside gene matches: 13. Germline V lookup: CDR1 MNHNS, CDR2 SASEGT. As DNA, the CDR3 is TGTGCCAGCAGTGAGCTCTGGACTAGCGGGAGACTTGGACACAATGAGCAGTTCTTC. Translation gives CASSELWTSGRLGHNEQFF.

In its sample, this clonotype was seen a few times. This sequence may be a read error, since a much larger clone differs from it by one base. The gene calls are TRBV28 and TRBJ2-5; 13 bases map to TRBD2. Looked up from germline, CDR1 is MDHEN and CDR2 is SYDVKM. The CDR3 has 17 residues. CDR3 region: CASSFLGGLAGEEAQYF. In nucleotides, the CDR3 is TGTGCCAGCAGTTTTTTGGGAGGACTAGCGGGAGAAGAGGCCCAGTACTTC.

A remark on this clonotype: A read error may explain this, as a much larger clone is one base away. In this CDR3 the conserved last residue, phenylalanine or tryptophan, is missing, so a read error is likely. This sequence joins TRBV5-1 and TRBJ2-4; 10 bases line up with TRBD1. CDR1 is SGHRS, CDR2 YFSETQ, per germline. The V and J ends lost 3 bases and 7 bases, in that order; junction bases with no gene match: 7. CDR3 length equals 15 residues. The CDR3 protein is CASSSIGQGVNIQYL. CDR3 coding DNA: TGCGCCAGCAGCTCAATAGGACAGGGGGTGAACATTCAGTACCTC.

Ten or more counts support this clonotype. CDR3 in DNA: TGTGCCAGCAGTGAAGGGACAGGGTTGGAAAAACTGTTTTTT. This encodes CASSEGTGLEKLFF. The chain uses TRBV25-1 and TRBJ1-4; 9 nucleotides agree with TRBD1. This CDR3 comprises 14 residues. Germline values: CDR1 MGHDK, CDR2 SYGVNS. V lost 2 bases to trimming and J lost 8 bases; unmatched junction nucleotides: 3.

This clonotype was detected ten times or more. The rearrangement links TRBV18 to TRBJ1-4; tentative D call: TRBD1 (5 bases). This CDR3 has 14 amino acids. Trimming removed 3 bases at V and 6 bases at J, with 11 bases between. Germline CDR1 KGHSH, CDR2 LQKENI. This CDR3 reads CASSPFRDDEKLFF. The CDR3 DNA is TGTGCCAGCTCACCGTTCAGGGATGATGAAAAACTGTTTTTT.

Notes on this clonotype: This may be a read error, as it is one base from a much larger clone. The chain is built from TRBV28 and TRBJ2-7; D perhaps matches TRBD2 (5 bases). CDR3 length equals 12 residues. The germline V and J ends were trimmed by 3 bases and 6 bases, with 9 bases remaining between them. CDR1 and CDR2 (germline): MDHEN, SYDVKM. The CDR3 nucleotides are TGTGCCAGCAGTTTTCGGGGTGCCGAGCAGTACTTC. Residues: CASSFRGAEQYF.

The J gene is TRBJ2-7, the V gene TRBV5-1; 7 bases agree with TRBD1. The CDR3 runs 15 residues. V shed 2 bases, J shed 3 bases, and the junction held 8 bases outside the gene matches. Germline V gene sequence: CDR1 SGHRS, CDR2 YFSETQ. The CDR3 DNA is TGCGCCAGCAGCTTTGGGGGACAGCCAAACTACGAGCAGTACTTC. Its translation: CASSFGGQPNYEQYF.